The rows below give T cell receptor beta chains drawn from one sample of a study of regulatory T cells in long-lasting Graves disease. Using its own MiXCR run on the multiplex PCR reads, TCRdb lists one record per CDR3 protein. The table has about 540,000 distinct CDR3 sequences, approximately 13% seen once. The same data also went into a second study, on T cells in Graves' hyperthyroidism and ophthalmopathy.

The source material was peripheral blood mononuclear cells (PBMCs), sampled at new diagnosis, from a patient treated with antithyroid drugs. Every receptor here comes from a man aged 30 to 45 with Graves disease. The CDR3 runs from the conserved cysteine through the conserved F or W. For some rows the clone size is stated as once, few or many, or as a class when expanded; others skip it.

j_call | v_call | cdr3_length | clone_size | cdr3_aa
TRBJ1-2 | TRBV20-1 | 14 | few | CSARDQGADYGYTF
TRBJ2-5 | TRBV20-1 | 13 | many | CSATPSGKETQYF
TRBJ2-7 | TRBV3-1 | 11 | NA | CASSHWHGQYF
TRBJ1-3 | TRBV20-1 | 18 | NA | CSAREGGSGFRAGNTIYF
TRBJ1-3 | TRBV12-3/TRBV12-4 | 12 | NA | CASSLGQPPIYF
TRBJ2-1 | TRBV12-3/TRBV12-4 | 15 | many | CASSLTGRGSGEQFF
TRBJ1-5 | TRBV6-5 | 14 | many | CASSYSLDRAAQHF
TRBJ2-7 | TRBV5-5 | 15 | many | CASSLEGGTPYEQYF
TRBJ2-2 | TRBV11-2 | 13 | many | CASSLDLYGELFF
TRBJ1-1 | TRBV6-1 | 14 | many | CASSVGRPLTEAFF
TRBJ2-1 | TRBV29-1 | 14 | NA | CSVLAGLSYNEQFF
TRBJ2-7 | TRBV24-1 | 14 | NA | CATSDPHRAYEQYF